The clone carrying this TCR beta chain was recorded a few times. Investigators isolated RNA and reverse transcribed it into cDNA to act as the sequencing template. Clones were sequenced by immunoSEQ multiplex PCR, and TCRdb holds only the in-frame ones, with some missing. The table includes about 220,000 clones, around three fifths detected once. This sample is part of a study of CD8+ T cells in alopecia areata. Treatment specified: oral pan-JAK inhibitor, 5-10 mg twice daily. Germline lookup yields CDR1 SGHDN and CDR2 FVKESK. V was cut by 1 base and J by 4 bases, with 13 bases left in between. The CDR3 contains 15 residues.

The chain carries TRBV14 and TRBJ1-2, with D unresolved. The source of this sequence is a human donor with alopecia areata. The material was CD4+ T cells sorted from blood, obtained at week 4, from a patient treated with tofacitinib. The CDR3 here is CASSQVISGGYGYTF. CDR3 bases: TGTGCCAGCAGCCAAGTAATCAGTGGAGGCTATGGCTACACCTTC.